This TCR beta chain was identified in a study of molecular identifiers for immune sequencing clone quantification. Of note for this clonotype: The antigen is unknown. One junction end disagrees with the germline gene, perhaps due to a read error.

In TCRdb, the PCR reads were re-called with MiXCR into one record per CDR3 protein. The sample lists 80,000 to 100,000 distinct CDR3 sequences, roughly 24% seen once, with roughly 1% in the top ten. The CDR3 spans 12 residues. In germline, CDR1 is PRHDT, CDR2 FYEKMQ (reference sequence). Points from the study as a whole: For effector cells, clones above 20 RNA copies held over 97% of molecules; for naive cells, under 1%.

V and J are TRBV13 and TRBJ2-7; D unclear. Sequenced input: naive CD8+ T cells from blood, with Jurkat cell RNA spiked in. Subset indicated: FACS-sorted CD8+CD4-CCR7+CD45RA+ naive T cells. The clonotype comes from a human donor in good health. Some libraries in this study had Jurkat cell RNA spiked in. The CDR3 sequence is CASSSHSYELYF. CDR3 DNA sequence: TGTGCCAGCAGCTCGCACTCCTACGAGCTGTACTTC. The full variable domain, rest sourced from reference TRBV13 and TRBJ2-7, is AAGVIQSPRHLIKEKRETATLKCYPIPRHDTVYWYQQGPGQDPQFLISFYEKMQSDKGSIPDRFSAQQFSDYHSELNMSSLELGDSALYFCASSSHSYELYFGPGTRLTVT.